These 23 T cell receptor beta chains share one sample of origin, sequenced in a study of T cell responses to AZD1222 COVID-19 vaccine. Produced via immunoSEQ multiplex PCR; TCRdb's table is partial and in-frame only. Of approximately 140,000 clones in the sample, under 95% were seen once. The material sequenced was peripheral blood, taken on day 0 of AZD1222 vaccination. Receptors originate from an adult in good health.

CDR3 DNA sequence: TGTGCCAGCAGCAAAGAGCGACTGGGACAGGGAAGAAGGAATCAGCCCCAGCATTTT. This codes for CASSKERLGQGRRNQPQHF. This chain connects TRBV21-1 to TRBJ1-5; no check of the table's D call, TRBD1, against the DNA was made. TRBV21-1 is labeled a pseudogene. The CDR3 has 19 amino acids.

V usage is TRBV7-9 and J usage is TRBJ2-2; D is unclear. Trimming pared 3 bases from V and 3 bases from J, leaving 11 bases between. This CDR3 contains 15 residues. Germline CDR1 is SEHNR and CDR2 is FQNEAQ (reference sequence). Here the CDR3 DNA reads TGTGCCAGCAGCTTTCAGTCAGTCGACACCGGGGAGCTGTTTTTT. This sequence encodes CASSFQSVDTGELFF.

This clone was seen a few times. The chain combines TRBV12-3 or TRBV12-4 with TRBJ1-2; weak D call: TRBD1 (5 bases). V was cut by 6 bases and J by 4 bases, with 12 bases left in between. This CDR3 has 13 residues. The CDR3 sequence: CASSLQVGYGYTF. The DNA for the CDR3 is TGTGCCAGCAGCCTACAGGTCGGCTATGGCTACACCTTC.

This chain connects TRBV15 to TRBJ2-5; D uncertain. Trimming pared 0 bases from V and 5 bases from J, leaving 4 bases between. The germline V gene encodes CDR1 LNHNV and CDR2 YYDKDF (reference sequence). This CDR3 is 12 amino acids long. CDR3: CATSRDRETQYF. In nucleotides, the CDR3 is TGTGCCACCAGCAGAGATAGGGAGACCCAGTACTTC.

The chain links TRBV6-1 to TRBJ2-7; tentative D call: TRBD2 (5 bases). The CDR3 is 14 amino acids. Per the germline V gene, CDR1 is MNHNS and CDR2 is SASEGT. The ends were cut back, 1 base at V and 2 bases at J, with 9 bases in the middle. CDR3 DNA: TGTGCCAGCAGTGAAGAGCAGACTACCTACGAGCAGTACTTC. Protein sequence: CASSEEQTTYEQYF.

As DNA, the CDR3 is TGTGCCAGCAGCCAAGATCTGGCCGGATCTGGCATTCAGTACTTC. Translation: CASSQDLAGSGIQYF. V gene TRBV3-1 (or the pseudogene TRBV3-2) combines with J gene TRBJ2-4; D remains unclear. Germline V gene lookup returns CDR1 LGHDT and CDR2 YNNKEL (reference sequence). V was shortened by 0 bases and J by 9 bases, with 15 bases between the two germline ends. The CDR3 is 15 residues long.

This chain connects TRBV11-2 to TRBJ1-1; D unclear. The CDR3 covers 15 residues. Between the trimmed V and J ends, which lost 5 bases and 0 bases, there was a span of 13 bases. Germline CDR1 is SGHAT and CDR2 is FQNNGV. CDR3 coding DNA: TGTGCCAGCAGCCGAACAGAGGGCCTGAACACTGAAGCTTTCTTT. It specifies CASSRTEGLNTEAFF.

The V call is TRBV20-1, the J call TRBJ1-2; a weak D match, TRBD1 (6 bases). The ends were cut back, 2 bases at V and 8 bases at J, with 9 bases in the middle. The CDR3 has 11 amino acids. CDR1 is DFQATT and CDR2 is SNEGSKA in the germline V gene (reference sequence). CDR3 in amino acids: CSARSGEGYTF. The DNA for the CDR3 is TGCAGTGCTAGATCAGGGGAGGGCTACACCTTC.

The chain couples TRBV20-1 to TRBJ2-1; 8 positions match TRBD2. CDR3 length: 14 residues. Looked up from germline, CDR1 is DFQATT and CDR2 is SNEGSKA (reference sequence). Trimming took 6 bases from V and 7 from J; bases not matched to a gene: 11. The CDR3 loop is CSASGLAHQNEQFF. CDR3 coding DNA: TGCAGTGCCAGTGGACTAGCCCACCAAAATGAGCAGTTCTTC.

This chain joins TRBV25-1 and TRBJ1-1; 9 bases align to TRBD1. The CDR3 consists of 15 residues. V lost 4 bases and J lost 1; bases outside the gene matches: 4. CDR1 and CDR2 from the germline V gene are MGHDK and SYGVNS. The CDR3 DNA follows: TGTGCCAGCAGTGTCAAGGGACAGGGGAACACTGAAGCTTTCTTT. Protein: CASSVKGQGNTEAFF. The full variable domain, rest sourced from reference TRBV25-1 and TRBJ1-1, is EADIYQTPRYLVIGTGKKITLECSQTMGHDKMYWYQQDPGMELHLIHYSYGVNSTEKGDLSSESTVSRIRTEHFPLTLESARPSHTSQYLCASSVKGQGNTEAFFGQGTRLTVV.

This clone was seen once. The genes are TRBV7-2 and TRBJ1-1; D not resolved. Germline V gene sequence: CDR1 SGHTA, CDR2 FQGNSA. V lost 2 bases and J lost 11, with 15 bases in between. This CDR3 has 13 residues. CDR3 protein: CASSLSSRDWAFF. As DNA, the CDR3 is TGTGCCAGCAGCTTATCGTCCCGAGATTGGGCTTTCTTT. The variable domain in full, with the rest retrieved from reference TRBV7-2 and TRBJ1-1, is GAGVSQSPSNKVTEKGKDVELRCDPISGHTALYWYRQSLGQGLEFLIYFQGNSAPDKSGLPSDRFSAERTGGSVSTLTIQRTQQEDSAVYLCASSLSSRDWAFFGQGTRLTVV.

V usage is TRBV10-3 and J usage is TRBJ1-2; 8 bases map to TRBD1. Germline CDR1 is ENHRY and CDR2 is SYGVKD. V lost 10 bases and J lost 1; bases outside the gene matches: 8. The CDR3 loop spans 14 amino acids. In DNA form, the CDR3 reads TGTGCCACCTGGGACAGGAGTATTAACTATGGCTACACCTTC. This encodes CATWDRSINYGYTF.

This chain uses TRBV4-3 with TRBJ1-4; D is uncertain. The CDR3 runs to 13 residues. V was cut by 1 base and J by 8 bases, with 8 bases left in between. Germline CDR1 and CDR2: LGHNA and YSLEER. CDR3: CASSQVFAEKLFF. Written as DNA, the CDR3 is TGCGCCAGCAGCCAAGTATTCGCAGAAAAACTGTTTTTT.

The rearrangement uses TRBV12-5 and TRBJ1-1; the D gene is possibly TRBD1 (5 bases). There are 15 residues in the CDR3. The ends were cut back, 2 bases at V and 3 bases at J, with 13 bases in the middle. Germline CDR1 is LGHNT and CDR2 is FRNRAP. CDR3: CASGLTRQIYTEAFF. CDR3 sequence (DNA): TGTGCTAGTGGTTTGACCCGACAGATTTACACTGAAGCTTTCTTT.

V is TRBV2 and J is TRBJ1-2; D ambiguous. V gave up 3 bases and J gave up 2 bases, with 10 bases separating them. In germline, CDR1 is SNHLY, CDR2 FYNNEI. The CDR3 is made up of 14 amino acids. This CDR3 reads CASSESVMNYGYTF. Here the CDR3 DNA reads TGTGCCAGCAGTGAGTCCGTCATGAACTATGGCTACACCTTC.

The chain has TRBV5-1 and TRBJ1-1; D might be TRBD1 (6 bases). CDR3 size: 15 residues. Germline loops: CDR1 SGHRS, CDR2 YFSETQ. The V gene lost 4 bases and the J gene lost 2 bases, with 15 bases spanning the gap. The chain's CDR3 is CASSHVRGANTEAFF. In nucleotides, the CDR3 is TGCGCCAGCAGCCATGTTCGGGGGGCTAACACTGAAGCTTTCTTT.

This chain links TRBV6-6 with TRBJ2-6; no clear D. The CDR3 contains 16 residues. V was clipped by 2 bases and J by 0 bases, with 8 bases between them. Germline V gene lookup returns CDR1 MNHNY and CDR2 SVGAGI (reference sequence). CDR3 coding DNA: TGTGCCAGCAGTTACGGTCAGAACTCTGGGGCCAACGTCCTGACTTTC. It translates to CASSYGQNSGANVLTF.

The J gene is TRBJ1-5, the V gene TRBV10-3; D possibly corresponds to TRBD1 (5 bases). Germline CDR1 reads ENHRY; CDR2 reads SYGVKD. V lost 0 bases to trimming and J lost 4 bases, with 10 bases between them. The CDR3 spans 15 residues. The CDR3 sequence: CAISESGQPNQPQHF. DNA for the CDR3: TGTGCCATCAGTGAGTCGGGGCAGCCTAATCAGCCCCAGCATTTT.

The chain carries TRBV18 and TRBJ1-1; D is unclear. CDR1 is KGHSH, CDR2 LQKENI, per germline. V lost 4 bases, J lost 1 base, and 7 bases lay in between. The length of the CDR3 is 13 residues. The CDR3 protein is CASSLGSNTEAFF. In DNA form, the CDR3 reads TGTGCCAGCTCACTGGGCTCGAACACTGAAGCTTTCTTT. Full variable domain (missing parts from reference TRBV18 and TRBJ1-1): NAGVMQNPRHLVRRRGQEARLRCSPMKGHSHVYWYRQLPEEGLKFMVYLQKENIIDESGMPKERFSAEFPKEGPSILRIQQVVRGDSAAYFCASSLGSNTEAFFGQGTRLTVV.

The chain employs TRBV5-1 and TRBJ2-5; D is possibly TRBD1 or TRBD2 (5 bases each). Germline V gene data show CDR1 as SGHRS and CDR2 as YFSETQ. CDR3 length: 15 residues. V lost 4 bases to trimming and J lost 4 bases, with 17 bases between them. DNA of the CDR3: TGCGCCAGCAGCGCAGGGACCGCGAGGTTAGAGACCCAGTACTTC. Translated, it gives CASSAGTARLETQYF. Drawing the rest from reference TRBV5-1 and TRBJ2-5, the complete variable domain is KAGVTQTPRYLIKTRGQQVTLSCSPISGHRSVSWYQQTPGQGLQFLFEYFSETQRNKGNFPGRFSGRQFSNSRSEMNVSTLELGDSALYLCASSAGTARLETQYFGPGTRLLVL.

This rearrangement joins TRBV27 to TRBJ2-7; D call uncertain. Germline CDR1 and CDR2: MNHEY and SMNVEV (reference sequence). This CDR3 region has 13 residues. Trimming took 1 base from V and 3 from J, leaving 7 bases between them. The CDR3 loop is CASSLLGRYEQYF. The CDR3 region has the DNA TGTGCCAGCAGTTTATTAGGCCGCTACGAGCAGTACTTC.

The rearrangement uses TRBV10-2 and TRBJ1-3; D is ambiguous. Germline V gives CDR1 WSHSY, CDR2 SAAADI. Trimming removed 4 bases at V and 0 bases at J, with 10 bases between. The length of the CDR3 is 15 residues. The CDR3 coding sequence is TGCGCCAGCAGTGTAAGGGCACTCTCTGGAAACACCATATATTTT. This codes for CASSVRALSGNTIYF.

V is TRBV7-2 and J is TRBJ2-5; no reliable D call. Trimming removed 0 bases at V and 9 bases at J, with 11 bases between. CDR1 and CDR2 from the germline V gene are SGHTA and FQGNSA. This CDR3 has 13 residues. The CDR3 protein is CASSLAGIKAQYF. The CDR3 region has the DNA TGTGCCAGCAGCTTAGCGGGGATCAAAGCCCAGTACTTC.